This record covers a single T cell receptor (beta chain). The antigen is not known. This entry comes from a study of cytomegalovirus exposure and HLA in healthy donors. The germline CDR1 and CDR2 sequences are SGHKS and YYEKEE (reference sequence). V lost 0 bases and J lost 6; bases outside the gene matches: 7. This CDR3 is 15 amino acids long. PCR involved 60 Vbeta and 13 Jbeta primers. As originally analysed: Per a later analysis, the number of unique TCR beta chains was some 75 million, of which around 10 million were shared. TCRdb's copy holds only in-frame clones and misses some; the assay was immunoSEQ multiplex PCR. The DNA was the basis for D and trimming; V, J and clone size are from that table. Of around 140,000 clones detected, 82% appear once; the ten largest clones hold just over 8%. Among the donors, all were healthy bone marrow donors. Broader study findings: Rare TCR sequences dominated, though some public TCRs recurred in many donors. Differences between HLA loci emerged in a later analysis of TCR association rates, with DRB1 most and HLA-C fewest.

Sequenced input: PBMCs. This chain links TRBV5-5 with TRBJ2-7, with TRBD1 matching 9 bases. The clonotype comes from a woman aged 50 to 60 in good health and CMV-seropositive. In DNA, the CDR3 is TGTGCCAGCAGCTTGGCGGGACAGGGTTATTCCGAGCAGTACTTC. Translation gives CASSLAGQGYSEQYF.